What follows are 20 T cell receptor beta chains derived from one specimen sequenced in a study of blood T cell repertoires in COVID-19. TCRdb's table, derived via immunoSEQ multiplex PCR, lists solely in-frame clones and lacks some. The table lists 30,000 to 40,000 clones, 85% of them singletons. Sequenced: peripheral blood. These receptors were obtained from a human donor in a cohort sampled during active COVID-19.

The chain has TRBV2 and TRBJ1-1; 7 bases are shared with TRBD1. Germline loops: CDR1 SNHLY, CDR2 FYNNEI. Trimming at V came to 6 bases and at J to 8 bases, leaving 12 bases not matched to a gene. This CDR3 comprises 14 residues. CDR3 bases: TGTGCCAGCAGCCTAGGAACAGGGGCCTCCGAAGCTTTCTTT. As protein: CASSLGTGASEAFF. The complete variable domain, with remaining parts taken from reference TRBV2 and TRBJ1-1, reads EPEVTQTPSHQVTQMGQEVILRCVPISNHLYFYWYRQILGQKVEFLVSFYNNEISEKSEIFDDQFSVERPDGSNFTLKIRSTKLEDSAMYFCASSLGTGASEAFFGQGTRLTVV.

J is TRBJ1-1 and V is TRBV3-1 (or the pseudogene TRBV3-2); maybe TRBD1 (6 bases). The CDR3 has 12 residues. Germline V gene lookup returns CDR1 LGHDT and CDR2 YNNKEL (reference sequence). Trimming took 0 bases from V and 10 from J, leaving 9 bases between them. The CDR3 DNA is TGTGCCAGCAGCCAAGAACAGGGCCGAGCTTTCTTT. This sequence encodes CASSQEQGRAFF.

This chain uses TRBV11-2 with TRBJ1-2; possible D gene TRBD1, 6 bases. Germline V gives CDR1 SGHAT, CDR2 FQNNGV. The CDR3 runs 12 residues. The V end lost 5 bases, the J end lost 8 bases, and 12 bases lay between the germline ends. The CDR3 here is CASSNTGSGYTF. CDR3 in DNA: TGTGCCAGCAGCAACACAGGGTCCGGCTACACCTTC. Complete variable domain (other parts from reference TRBV11-2 and TRBJ1-2): EAGVAQSPRYKIIEKRQSVAFWCNPISGHATLYWYQQILGQGPKLLIQFQNNGVVDDSQLPKDRFSAERLKGVDSTLKIQPAKLEDSAVYLCASSNTGSGYTFGSGTRLTVV.

The gene calls are TRBV28 and TRBJ1-5; TRBD1 aligns across 12 bases. Germline CDR1 is MDHEN and CDR2 is SYDVKM. The CDR3 runs to 18 residues. The V segment lost 4 bases and the J segment 2 bases; nucleotides outside the gene matches: 9. As DNA, the CDR3 is TGTGCCAGCAGTTGGGACAGGGGGCCGGATTTAGGCAATCAGCCCCAGCATTTT. Its protein product is CASSWDRGPDLGNQPQHF.

The chain recombines TRBV6-5 with TRBJ1-5; perhaps TRBD1 as D (6 bases). Germline lookup yields CDR1 MNHEY and CDR2 SVGAGI. This CDR3 has 12 residues. Trimming removed 8 bases at V and 15 bases at J, with 20 bases between. The chain's CDR3 is CASHREGGATHF. CDR3 DNA sequence: TGTGCCAGCCACCGAGAGGGGGGGGCTACGCATTTT.

The chain employs TRBV4-1 and TRBJ2-3, with 10 bases that match TRBD2. The CDR3 is 19 residues long. The germline V gene has CDR1 MGHRA and CDR2 YSYEKL. Trimming cost V 0 bases and J 4 bases; bases outside gene matches: 13. DNA for the CDR3: TGCGCCAGCAGCCAAGAGCGGAGCGGGGGGGCATTCGGGGCAGATACGCAGTATTTT. Translation: CASSQERSGGAFGADTQYF.

The rearrangement links TRBV5-1 to TRBJ2-1, with 10 positions matching TRBD2. V was clipped by 4 bases and J by 0 bases; unmatched bases: 10. The CDR3 contains 18 residues. CDR1 and CDR2 from the germline V gene are SGHRS and YFSETQ. The CDR3 loop reads CASSLGSSGGSSYNEQFF. The CDR3 DNA is TGCGCCAGCAGCCTTGGTAGTAGCGGGGGGAGCTCCTACAATGAGCAGTTCTTC.

The gene calls are TRBV12-5 and TRBJ2-5, with 11 bases aligning to TRBD2. V was clipped by 2 bases and J by 7 bases; unmatched bases: 6. Germline assignment: CDR1 LGHNT and CDR2 FRNRAP. The CDR3 sequence is 15 residues long. As DNA, the CDR3 is TGTGCTAGTGGTTTGATAGCGGGAGGGCCGGTGACCCAGTACTTC. Protein sequence: CASGLIAGGPVTQYF.

The V and J genes are TRBV7-3 and TRBJ2-1; 9 bases agree with TRBD2. CDR3 length: 15 amino acids. Trimming took 5 bases from V and 7 from J; bases not matched to a gene: 9. Germline V gives CDR1 SGHTA, CDR2 FQGTGA. Written as DNA, the CDR3 is TGTGCCAGCAGCACCCAAGCGGGAGGAGAGAATGAGCAGTTCTTC. Its protein product is CASSTQAGGENEQFF. The complete variable domain, with remaining parts taken from reference TRBV7-3 and TRBJ2-1, reads GAGVSQTPSNKVTEKGKYVELRCDPISGHTALYWYRQSLGQGPEFLIYFQGTGAADDSGLPNDRFFAVRPEGSVSTLKIQRTERGDSAVYLCASSTQAGGENEQFFGPGTRLTVL.

The chain is built from TRBV3-1 (or the pseudogene TRBV3-2) and TRBJ2-7; perhaps TRBD1 as D (6 bases). The V and J ends lost 6 bases and 1 base respectively, with 10 bases between them. This CDR3 contains 13 residues. The germline gives CDR1 LGHDT, CDR2 YNNKEL (reference sequence). The chain's CDR3 is CASSNGQSYEQYF. The CDR3 nucleotides read TGTGCCAGCAGTAACGGACAGTCCTACGAGCAGTACTTC.

The V and J genes are TRBV3-1 (or the pseudogene TRBV3-2) and TRBJ1-1; no reliable D call. The germline V gene encodes CDR1 LGHDT and CDR2 YNNKEL (reference sequence). Trimming removed 1 base from V and 2 bases from J, with 8 bases in between. The CDR3 spans 14 residues. The DNA for the CDR3 is TGTGCCAGCAGCCAAGTCGAGAGCAACACTGAAGCTTTCTTT. Translation gives CASSQVESNTEAFF.

The CDR3 protein is CASSLLAGAARDTQYF. The CDR3 DNA sequence: TGTGCCAGCAGCTTACTAGCGGGGGCTGCCCGAGATACGCAGTATTTT. The chain has TRBV7-9 and TRBJ2-3, with 10 bases that match TRBD2. CDR1 is SEHNR and CDR2 is FQNEAQ in the germline V gene (reference sequence). The CDR3 consists of 16 residues. Trimming took 2 bases from V and 5 from J; bases not matched to a gene: 7.

The V call is TRBV19, the J call TRBJ1-4, with 9 bases identical to TRBD1. The CDR3 is made up of 19 amino acids. V was pared by 7 bases and J by 5 bases, with 20 bases of the junction left unmatched. CDR1 LNHDA and CDR2 SQIVND come from the germline V gene (reference sequence). CDR3: CASTSNQYRGPNRNEKLFF. CDR3 nucleotide sequence: TGTGCCAGTACCTCCAACCAATACAGGGGGCCGAACCGCAATGAAAAACTGTTTTTT.

This chain joins TRBV6-1 and TRBJ2-2, with D possibly TRBD2 on 7 matching bases. CDR1 MNHNS and CDR2 SASEGT come from the germline V gene. This CDR3 has 16 residues. V lost 2 bases and J lost 1, with 11 bases in between. This chain's CDR3 is CASSEWEGENTGELFF. The CDR3 nucleotides are TGTGCCAGCAGTGAATGGGAGGGGGAGAACACCGGGGAGCTGTTTTTT.

The V gene is TRBV5-1, the J gene TRBJ2-3; D call uncertain. CDR1 is SGHRS and CDR2 is YFSETQ in the germline V gene. CDR3 length: 12 residues. V lost 1 base to trimming and J lost 10 bases, with 10 bases between them. The DNA of the CDR3 is TGCGCCAGCAGCTTGACCAGAAGTCCGCAGTATTTT. It translates to CASSLTRSPQYF.

The chain has TRBV4-2 and TRBJ2-1; D uncertain. Trimming removed 0 bases from V and 5 bases from J, with 8 bases in between. The length of the CDR3 is 14 residues. Germline V gene sequence: CDR1 LGHNA, CDR2 YNFKEQ. CDR3 protein: CASSQDPENNEQFF. The DNA for the CDR3 is TGTGCCAGCAGCCAAGATCCAGAAAACAATGAGCAGTTCTTC.

This clone showed up just once. The chain carries TRBV6-6 and TRBJ1-4; TRBD1 matches 8 bases. CDR1 and CDR2 from the germline V gene are MNHNY and SVGAGI (reference sequence). Germline trimming cut 6 bases from V and 3 bases from J; bases unmatched to any gene: 3. This CDR3 region has 14 residues. In nucleotides, the CDR3 is TGTGCCAGCAGGCACAGGGGGGCTAATGAAAAACTGTTTTTT. Its protein is CASRHRGANEKLFF.

This clone was picked up one time. J is TRBJ1-1 and V is TRBV4-2; D gene ambiguous. This CDR3 contains 15 residues. The germline V gene has CDR1 LGHNA and CDR2 YNFKEQ. V lost 6 bases, J lost 6 bases, and 20 bases lay in between. CDR3 DNA sequence: TGTGCCAGCAGGCTAGGTACCGACGAAATAGCTGAAGCTTTCTTT. Its translation: CASRLGTDEIAEAFF.

This chain joins TRBV5-1 and TRBJ1-4; TRBD1 aligns across 9 bases. The CDR3 covers 16 residues. Trimming removed 1 base from V and 5 bases from J; junction bases left unmatched: 6. The germline gives CDR1 SGHRS, CDR2 YFSETQ. The CDR3 spells CASSLTGGLRNEKLFF. CDR3 DNA: TGCGCCAGCAGCTTGACAGGGGGCCTGAGAAATGAAAAACTGTTTTTT.

In its sample, this clone was seen once. The rearrangement joins TRBV6-5 to TRBJ1-3, with TRBD1 as a possible D gene (6 bases). The CDR3 totals 16 residues. Between the trimmed V and J ends, which lost 0 bases and 6 bases, there was a span of 15 bases. Per germline, CDR1 MNHEY and CDR2 SVGAGI. The CDR3 region is CASSYSGPGHLNTIYF. CDR3 bases: TGTGCCAGCAGTTACTCGGGGCCGGGACACCTAAACACCATATATTTT.